This T cell receptor (beta chain) was recovered during a study of blood T cell repertoires in COVID-19. Study summary: Collection of acute and convalescent COVID-19 samples took place in the United States, Italy and Spain.

Germline CDR1 SNHLY, CDR2 FYNNEI. V shed 9 bases and J shed 10 bases, with 16 bases lying between them. The CDR3 extends over 13 amino acids. This table comes from immunoSEQ multiplex PCR, and its TCRdb copy is limited to in-frame clones, with some not included. This table holds around 63,000 clones, about nine tenths found once. This clonotype originated in a woman aged 80 or over with acute or convalescent COVID-19. The rearrangement uses TRBV2 and TRBJ1-6, with D possibly matching TRBD1 (5 bases). Sequenced input: peripheral blood. The CDR3 DNA follows: TGTGCCAGTTTCGGGACTACGGGGTCACCCCTCCACTTT. Its protein is CASFGTTGSPLHF.